The rows below give T cell receptor beta chains drawn from one sample of a study of blood T cells in healthy people across ages. A single record per CDR3 protein comes from TCRdb applying MiXCR to the 5' RACE reads. Among around 1.5 million distinct CDR3 sequences, around 59% were seen once, and the ten largest hold over 5%. Input material: blood. Receptor source: a young man in good health. The CDR3 runs from the conserved cysteine through the conserved F or W. The D gene is left open where the match is weak. Not all rows give a size; the values are once, few, many and, for expanded clones, a class.

J	size	V	D	DNA	CDR3
TRBJ2-3	-	TRBV29-1	-	TGCAGCGTCCGGTTGGGAGATACGCAGTATTTT	CSVRLGDTQYF
TRBJ2-7	few	TRBV5-1	-	TGCGCCAGCAGCTTGGAGGCAGGGAGCCACGAGCAGTACTTC	CASSLEAGSHEQYF
TRBJ1-2	-	TRBV27	-	TGTGCCAGCAGTCTAGACGTCGGCTATGGCTACACCTTC	CASSLDVGYGYTF
TRBJ2-6	-	TRBV20-1	-	TGCAGTGCTCCCTTATATTCCAGGGGGGACGGTAAGCCTGGGGCCAACGTCCTGACTTTC	CSAPLYSRGDGKPGANVLTF
TRBJ2-3	-	TRBV6-6	TRBD2	TGTGCCAGCAGTCCGGGACTAGCGGGAGGGAAATATACGCAGTATTTT	CASSPGLAGGKYTQYF
TRBJ1-2	-	TRBV4-1	-	TGCGCCAGCAGCCAAGGCCAGGAAGGTAATGGCTACACCTTC	CASSQGQEGNGYTF
TRBJ2-1	once	TRBV5-1	-	TGCGCCAGCAGCCCTCTTATCTCGGACAATGAGCAGTTCTTC	CASSPLISDNEQFF
TRBJ2-7	-	TRBV7-6	-	TGTGCCAGCAGCTTAGCCCCCGTGGGGAGTTACGAGCAGTACTTC	CASSLAPVGSYEQYF
TRBJ1-1	once	TRBV7-9	-	TGTGCCAGCAGCTTAGTTACGGGGGAAAGCACTGAAGCTTTCTTT	CASSLVTGESTEAFF
TRBJ1-2	many	TRBV7-9	-	TGTGCCAGCAGCGTAACAGGGCCCACTAACTATGGCTACACCTTC	CASSVTGPTNYGYTF
TRBJ2-1	few	TRBV24-1	-	TGTGCCACCAGTGATGCGACTCCAGGGCAGTTCTTC	CATSDATPGQFF
TRBJ2-4	many	TRBV29-1	TRBD1	TGCAGCGCCACAGGGGGCGATGGCAAAAACATTCAGTACTTC	CSATGGDGKNIQYF
TRBJ2-3	-	TRBV29-1	-	TGCAGCGTGTTAAGACAGGGCACAGATACGCAGTATTTT	CSVLRQGTDTQYF
TRBJ1-5	-	TRBV27	TRBD1	TGTGCCAGCAGTTTATCGGGACAGCTAAACAATCAGCCCCAGCATTTT	CASSLSGQLNNQPQHF
TRBJ2-4	-	TRBV12-3/TRBV12-4	TRBD1	TGTGCCAGCAGTTTTCAGGGGGCTAGGGGAAACATTCAGTACTTC	CASSFQGARGNIQYF
TRBJ1-4	once	TRBV6-2/TRBV6-3	-	TGTGCCAGCAGTTACCCTTTGAACAGAGCAACTAATGAAAAACTGTTTTTT	CASSYPLNRATNEKLFF